These 20 T cell receptor beta chains originate from one sample sequenced in a study of Ad26.COV2.S vaccination and SARS-CoV-2 variants. Indicated treatment: approximately 18 received Ad26.COV2.S at low or high dose, single or two shots; about 5 received placebo; per-sample allocation not given. Sampling occurred on day 63 after the first vaccine or placebo injection. The method was immunoSEQ multiplex PCR; TCRdb's version includes in-frame clones alone and lacks a portion of them. The sample lists roughly 300,000 clones, around 88% occurring once. This sample comprised peripheral blood, obtained in a trial of Ad26.COV2.S vaccine versus placebo. The receptors derive from a person aged 18-65 years who received the Ad26.COV2.S COVID-19 vaccine or a placebo.

V and J are TRBV5-6 and TRBJ2-5; TRBD2 agrees at 11 bases. Germline trimming cut 2 bases from V and 2 bases from J; bases unmatched to any gene: 8. The CDR3 is 17 amino acids. Germline CDR1 is SGHDT and CDR2 is YYEEEE. CDR3 DNA sequence: TGTGCCAGCAGCTTTATCACTAGCGGGGGCCTACAAGAGACCCAGTACTTC. Translating it yields CASSFITSGGLQETQYF.

The chain has TRBV7-9 and TRBJ2-5; D unclear. Per the germline V gene, CDR1 is SEHNR and CDR2 is FQNEAQ (reference sequence). This CDR3 comprises 14 residues. V lost 1 base and J 1 base, leaving 7 bases between the germline ends. The chain's CDR3 is CASSLVATQETQYF. The CDR3 nucleotides are TGTGCCAGCAGCTTAGTGGCTACCCAAGAGACCCAGTACTTC.

The chain has TRBV5-1 and TRBJ2-2; D is undetermined. V was shortened by 6 bases and J by 5 bases, with 17 bases between the two germline ends. Germline V lookup: CDR1 SGHRS, CDR2 YFSETQ. The CDR3 length is 15 residues. The CDR3 reads CASTIGVIGTGELFF. CDR3 sequence (DNA): TGCGCCAGCACAATTGGGGTTATAGGAACCGGGGAGCTGTTTTTT. The variable domain in full, completed from reference TRBV5-1 and TRBJ2-2, reads KAGVTQTPRYLIKTRGQQVTLSCSPISGHRSVSWYQQTPGQGLQFLFEYFSETQRNKGNFPGRFSGRQFSNSRSEMNVSTLELGDSALYLCASTIGVIGTGELFFGEGSRLTVL.

V and J are TRBV6-5 and TRBJ1-1; no definite D call. Germline V gene data show CDR1 as MNHEY and CDR2 as SVGAGI. V lost 2 bases to trimming and J lost 8 bases, with 15 bases between them. This CDR3 region has 14 residues. In DNA form, the CDR3 reads TGTGCCAGCAGTTACCCCGGGAGTTCAAGAGAAGCTTTCTTT. Translated, it gives CASSYPGSSREAFF.

The gene calls are TRBV5-1 and TRBJ1-6, with TRBD1 matching over 10 bases. This CDR3 comprises 15 residues. V lost 2 bases, J lost 9 bases, and 5 bases stayed unmatched. Germline V gene lookup returns CDR1 SGHRS and CDR2 YFSETQ. The CDR3 bases are TGCGCCAGCAGCTTAGGGGACAGGGGACTTTCACCCCTCCACTTT. It yields the protein CASSLGDRGLSPLHF.

The rearrangement joins TRBV29-1 to TRBJ2-5; TRBD1 is a possible D gene (5 bases). The CDR3 loop spans 13 amino acids. CDR1 is SQVTM, CDR2 ANQGSEA, per germline. V dropped 0 bases and J dropped 7 bases, with 12 bases sitting between them. DNA of the CDR3: TGCAGCGTTGAAGATGCAGGGTTGGTGACCCAGTACTTC. The encoded protein is CSVEDAGLVTQYF.

The chain carries TRBV11-1 and TRBJ2-1, with D perhaps assigned TRBD1 or TRBD2 (5 bases each). The V end lost 6 bases, the J end lost 8 bases, and 14 bases lay between the germline ends. In germline, CDR1 is SGHAT, CDR2 FQDESV (reference sequence). The CDR3 has 13 residues. CDR3 amino acids: CASRDSGTYEQFF. The CDR3 DNA is TGTGCCAGCAGAGACTCTGGGACCTATGAGCAGTTCTTC.

Here the CDR3 reads CASSVGQGTVYGYTF. As DNA, the CDR3 is TGTGCCAGCAGCGTAGGCCAAGGGACTGTCTATGGCTACACCTTC. The gene calls are TRBV9 and TRBJ1-2; TRBD1 is a possible D gene (5 bases). Germline CDR1 SGDLS, CDR2 YYNGEE. The CDR3 runs 15 residues. Deletions cut 0 bases from V and 4 bases from J, with 13 bases between.

The rearrangement links TRBV13 to TRBJ1-2; tentative D call: TRBD1 (5 bases). This CDR3 is built from 15 residues. Trimming removed 5 bases at V and 4 bases at J, with 17 bases between. Germline V gene sequence: CDR1 PRHDT, CDR2 FYEKMQ (reference sequence). CDR3 region: CASSPRGGGSYGYTF. The CDR3 coding sequence is TGTGCCAGCAGCCCCCGGGGCGGGGGTAGCTATGGCTACACCTTC.

This chain joins TRBV18 and TRBJ2-1, with 9 bases that match TRBD1. The germline CDR1 and CDR2 sequences are KGHSH and LQKENI. The V and J ends lost 5 bases and 5 bases, in that order; junction bases with no gene match: 7. The length of the CDR3 is 15 residues. The CDR3 nucleotides are TGTGCCAGCTCAAGACCATACAGGGGGCACAATGAGCAGTTCTTC. This codes for CASSRPYRGHNEQFF.

The CDR3 protein is CASSGQFWRSTEAFF. CDR3 nucleotides: TGTGCCAGCAGTGGACAGTTTTGGCGGAGCACTGAAGCTTTCTTT. The rearrangement uses TRBV28 and TRBJ1-1, with D possibly matching TRBD1 (6 bases). There are 15 residues in the CDR3. Trimming stripped 5 bases from V and 4 bases from J, with 17 bases between. The V gene's germline CDR1 is MDHEN and CDR2 SYDVKM.

V is TRBV15 and J is TRBJ1-3; TRBD1 is a possible D gene (5 bases). The CDR3 is 17 residues long. CDR1 and CDR2 from the germline V gene are LNHNV and YYDKDF (reference sequence). With 3 bases removed from V and 0 bases from J, the gap between germline ends came to 15 bases. CDR3 DNA: TGTGCCACCAGCAGTGACCAGGGCACCCACTCTGGAAACACCATATATTTT. It translates to CATSSDQGTHSGNTIYF.

This sequence joins TRBV10-3 and TRBJ2-3, with 8 bases that match TRBD1. Looked up from germline, CDR1 is ENHRY and CDR2 is SYGVKD. CDR3 size: 14 residues. V shed 8 bases, J shed 1 base, and the junction held 5 bases outside the gene matches. CDR3: CAIAPGQGTDTQYF. The CDR3 DNA sequence: TGTGCCATCGCCCCGGGACAGGGCACAGATACGCAGTATTTT.

The chain recombines TRBV12-3 or TRBV12-4 with TRBJ1-1, with D possibly matching TRBD1 (5 bases). V was trimmed by 6 bases and J by 6 bases, leaving 11 bases between them. The CDR3 is made up of 12 amino acids. The CDR3 nucleotides read TGTGCCAGCAGGGGGGGGTACCCTGAAGCTTTCTTT. Translation gives CASRGGYPEAFF.

The chain uses TRBV7-9 and TRBJ1-5; D possibly corresponds to TRBD1 (5 bases). Germline-derived CDR1 and CDR2 are SEHNR and FQNEAQ (reference sequence). With 2 bases removed from V and 4 bases from J, the gap between germline ends came to 12 bases. CDR3 length equals 15 residues. The CDR3, as DNA: TGTGCCAGCAGCTTATCCGGGGGTAGAAATCAGCCCCAGCATTTT. It is translated as CASSLSGGRNQPQHF.

This chain links TRBV7-9 with TRBJ2-1; tentative D call: TRBD2 (6 bases). V dropped 5 bases and J dropped 7 bases, with 12 bases sitting between them. This CDR3 has 13 residues. Germline V gene sequence: CDR1 SEHNR, CDR2 FQNEAQ (reference sequence). The CDR3 spells CASSREPENEQFF. CDR3 bases: TGTGCCAGCAGCCGGGAGCCGGAGAATGAGCAGTTCTTC.

The genes are TRBV7-2 and TRBJ2-1; D is possibly TRBD2 (5 bases). Trimming cost V 1 base and J 0 bases, with 13 bases left between them. This CDR3 is 17 amino acids long. CDR1 SGHTA and CDR2 FQGNSA come from the germline V gene. CDR3 DNA sequence: TGTGCCAGCAGCTTAGATCCCGGACTCATCTCCTACAATGAGCAGTTCTTC. Translation: CASSLDPGLISYNEQFF. Supplemented by reference TRBV7-2 and TRBJ2-1, the full variable domain reads GAGVSQSPSNKVTEKGKDVELRCDPISGHTALYWYRQSLGQGLEFLIYFQGNSAPDKSGLPSDRFSAERTGGSVSTLTIQRTQQEDSAVYLCASSLDPGLISYNEQFFGPGTRLTVL.

The chain is built from TRBV5-1 and TRBJ1-3; tentatively, D is TRBD1 (5 bases). The germline CDR1 and CDR2 sequences are SGHRS and YFSETQ. The ends were cut back, 0 bases at V and 4 bases at J, with 11 bases in the middle. The CDR3 has 15 residues. The CDR3 DNA reads TGCGCCAGCAGCTTGGACGGGGACCGGGGAAACACCATATATTTT. It yields the protein CASSLDGDRGNTIYF.

V and J are TRBV29-1 and TRBJ1-2; 9 positions agree with TRBD1. The CDR3 covers 15 residues. CDR1 and CDR2 from the germline V gene are SQVTM and ANQGSEA. The J segment lost 2 bases and the V segment lost 4 bases, leaving 8 bases of the junction unmatched. CDR3 sequence reads: CSVVPPGQGNYGYTF. CDR3 bases: TGCAGCGTTGTCCCACCGGGACAGGGAAACTATGGCTACACCTTC.

This chain connects TRBV5-1 to TRBJ1-4; TRBD1 might be the D (5 bases). Trimming left V 3 bases short and J 4 bases short, with 16 bases between. The CDR3 covers 16 residues. Germline assignment: CDR1 SGHRS and CDR2 YFSETQ. The CDR3 sequence: CASSYQGPELNEKLFF. The CDR3 region has the DNA TGCGCCAGCAGCTACCAGGGACCGGAACTTAATGAAAAACTGTTTTTT.